The following is a T cell receptor (beta chain) sequence with its context. Its matching antigen is unknown. CDR1 is SGDLS and CDR2 is YYNGEE in the germline V gene. With V trimmed by 4 bases and J by 4 bases, 10 bases remained unmatched. This CDR3 has 16 amino acids. The PCR had 60 Vbeta and 13 Jbeta primers. Sequencing used immunoSEQ multiplex PCR; TCRdb keeps in-frame clones, though not all of them. The data contain about 110,000 clones, over 60% of them singletons. These data come from a study of cytomegalovirus exposure and HLA in healthy donors. Findings of the study overall: Testing in vitro showed three CMV-associated chains specific for CMV antigens. In an earlier analysis, in approximately 630 donors, most V segments appeared productive either ~87% or ~30% of the time. An analysis was carried out at a later point. It showed that HLA-associated TCR beta chains were more clonally expanded than equally common non-associated chains. Most TCR sequences proved rare, with some public TCRs found in many donors.

Sequencing was done on a sample of PBMCs. This rearrangement joins TRBV9 to TRBJ2-3; 9 positions match TRBD2. The source is a woman aged 50 to 65 in good health and CMV-seropositive. CDR3 nucleotide sequence: TGTGCCAGCAGCCCACGCGGCGGGGGGGCGGCAGATACGCAGTATTTT. Residues: CASSPRGGGAADTQYF.